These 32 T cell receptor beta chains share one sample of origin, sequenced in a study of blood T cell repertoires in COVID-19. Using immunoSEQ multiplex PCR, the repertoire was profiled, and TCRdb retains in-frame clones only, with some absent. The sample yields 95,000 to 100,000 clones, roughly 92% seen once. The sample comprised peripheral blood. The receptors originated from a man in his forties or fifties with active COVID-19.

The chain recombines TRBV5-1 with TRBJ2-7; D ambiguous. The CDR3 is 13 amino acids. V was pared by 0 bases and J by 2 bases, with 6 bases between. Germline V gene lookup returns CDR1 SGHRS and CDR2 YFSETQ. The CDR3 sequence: CASSLAVPYEQYF. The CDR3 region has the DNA TGCGCCAGCAGCTTGGCCGTTCCCTACGAGCAGTACTTC.

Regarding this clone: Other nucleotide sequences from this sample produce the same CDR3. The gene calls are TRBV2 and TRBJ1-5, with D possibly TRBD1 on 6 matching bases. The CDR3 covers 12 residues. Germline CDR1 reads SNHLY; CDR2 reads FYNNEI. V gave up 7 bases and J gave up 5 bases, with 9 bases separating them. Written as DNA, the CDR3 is TGTGCCAGCAACAGGGTGGATCAGCCCCAGCATTTT. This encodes CASNRVDQPQHF. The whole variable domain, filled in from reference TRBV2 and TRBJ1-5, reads EPEVTQTPSHQVTQMGQEVILRCVPISNHLYFYWYRQILGQKVEFLVSFYNNEISEKSEIFDDQFSVERPDGSNFTLKIRSTKLEDSAMYFCASNRVDQPQHFGDGTRLSIL.

This chain's CDR3 is CASSLTPGQGRGNTIYF. The CDR3 region has the DNA TGTGCCAGCAGTTTAACACCGGGACAGGGACGAGGAAACACCATATATTTT. The chain joins TRBV27 to TRBJ1-3, with 9 nucleotides matching TRBD1. The CDR3 sequence is 17 residues long. The J segment lost 4 bases and the V segment lost 2 bases, leaving 9 bases of the junction unmatched. Germline V gives CDR1 MNHEY, CDR2 SMNVEV (reference sequence).

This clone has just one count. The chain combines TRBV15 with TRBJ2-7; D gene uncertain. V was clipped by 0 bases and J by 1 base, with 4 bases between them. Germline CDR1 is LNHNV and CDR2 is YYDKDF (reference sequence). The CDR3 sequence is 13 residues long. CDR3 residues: CATSRDLSYEQYF. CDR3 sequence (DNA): TGTGCCACCAGCAGAGATCTTTCCTACGAGCAGTACTTC.

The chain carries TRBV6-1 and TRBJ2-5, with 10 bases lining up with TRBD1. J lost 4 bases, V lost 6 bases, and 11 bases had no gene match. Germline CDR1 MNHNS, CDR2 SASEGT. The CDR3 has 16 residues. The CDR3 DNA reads TGTGCCAGCAGGGAAAGGACAGGGGGGGGAGGAGAGACCCAGTACTTC. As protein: CASRERTGGGGETQYF.

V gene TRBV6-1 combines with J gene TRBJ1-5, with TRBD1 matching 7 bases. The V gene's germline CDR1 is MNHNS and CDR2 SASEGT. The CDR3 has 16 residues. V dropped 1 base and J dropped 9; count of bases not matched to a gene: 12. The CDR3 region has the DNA TGTGCCAGCAGTGAAGGATTCCGTCAGGGGGTTCGGCCCCAGCATTTT. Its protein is CASSEGFRQGVRPQHF.

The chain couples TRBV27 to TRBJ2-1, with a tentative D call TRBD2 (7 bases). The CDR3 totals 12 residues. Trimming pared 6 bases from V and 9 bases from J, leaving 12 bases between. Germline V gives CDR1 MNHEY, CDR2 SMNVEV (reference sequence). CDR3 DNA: TGTGCCAGCAGGGGGGGGGCTGTTGAGCAGTTCTTC. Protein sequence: CASRGGAVEQFF.

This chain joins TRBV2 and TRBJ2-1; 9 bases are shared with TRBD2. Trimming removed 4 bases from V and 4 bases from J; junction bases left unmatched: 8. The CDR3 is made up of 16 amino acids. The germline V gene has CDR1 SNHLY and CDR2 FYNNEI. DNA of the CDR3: TGTGCCAGCAGTGGAGTAGCGGGAGACAGGTACAATGAGCAGTTCTTC. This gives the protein CASSGVAGDRYNEQFF.

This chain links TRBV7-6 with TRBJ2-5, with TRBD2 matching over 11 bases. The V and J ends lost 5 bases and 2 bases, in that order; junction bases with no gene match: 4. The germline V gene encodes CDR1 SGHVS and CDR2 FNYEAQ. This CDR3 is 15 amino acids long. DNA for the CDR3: TGTGCCAGCAGCCGAGGGACTAGCGGTCAAGAGACCCAGTACTTC. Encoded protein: CASSRGTSGQETQYF.

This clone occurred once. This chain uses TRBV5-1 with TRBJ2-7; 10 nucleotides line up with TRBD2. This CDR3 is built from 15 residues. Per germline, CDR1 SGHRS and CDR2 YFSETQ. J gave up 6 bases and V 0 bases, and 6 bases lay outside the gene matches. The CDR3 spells CASSLGLAGVGEQYF. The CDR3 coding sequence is TGCGCCAGCAGCTTGGGCCTAGCGGGAGTTGGCGAGCAGTACTTC.

The CDR3 DNA reads as TGTGCCAGCACTCTGACAGGGGGCGCAGGCAATCAGCCCCAGCATTTT. Translation gives CASTLTGGAGNQPQHF. The V gene is TRBV2, the J gene TRBJ1-5; 10 nucleotides line up with TRBD1. The CDR3 consists of 16 residues. The V and J ends lost 7 bases and 2 bases, in that order; junction bases with no gene match: 8. In germline, CDR1 is SNHLY, CDR2 FYNNEI. The variable domain in full, with the rest retrieved from reference TRBV2 and TRBJ1-5, is EPEVTQTPSHQVTQMGQEVILRCVPISNHLYFYWYRQILGQKVEFLVSFYNNEISEKSEIFDDQFSVERPDGSNFTLKIRSTKLEDSAMYFCASTLTGGAGNQPQHFGDGTRLSIL.

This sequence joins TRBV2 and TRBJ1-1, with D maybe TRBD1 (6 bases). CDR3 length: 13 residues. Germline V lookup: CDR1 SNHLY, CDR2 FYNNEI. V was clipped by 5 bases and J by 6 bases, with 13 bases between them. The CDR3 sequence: CASSRTGTPEAFF. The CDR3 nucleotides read TGTGCCAGCAGTCGTACAGGGACCCCTGAAGCTTTCTTT.

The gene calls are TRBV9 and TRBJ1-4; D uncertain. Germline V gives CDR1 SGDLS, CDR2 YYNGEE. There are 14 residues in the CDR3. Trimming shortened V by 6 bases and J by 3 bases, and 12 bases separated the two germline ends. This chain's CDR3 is CASNGGAANEKLFF. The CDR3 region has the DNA TGTGCCAGCAACGGAGGTGCGGCTAATGAAAAACTGTTTTTT.

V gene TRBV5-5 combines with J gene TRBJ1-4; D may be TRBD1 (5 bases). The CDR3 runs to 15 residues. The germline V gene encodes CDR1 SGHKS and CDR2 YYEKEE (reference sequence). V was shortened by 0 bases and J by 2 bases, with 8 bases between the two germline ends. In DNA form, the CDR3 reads TGTGCCAGCAGCTTGGTCGGGGGTACTAATGAAAAACTGTTTTTT. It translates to CASSLVGGTNEKLFF.

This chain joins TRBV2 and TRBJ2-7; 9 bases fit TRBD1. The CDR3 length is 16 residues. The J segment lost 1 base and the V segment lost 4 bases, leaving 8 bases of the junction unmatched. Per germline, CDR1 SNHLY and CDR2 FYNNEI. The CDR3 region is CASSAQGQGGSYEQYF. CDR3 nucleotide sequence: TGTGCCAGCAGTGCCCAGGGACAGGGAGGATCCTACGAGCAGTACTTC.

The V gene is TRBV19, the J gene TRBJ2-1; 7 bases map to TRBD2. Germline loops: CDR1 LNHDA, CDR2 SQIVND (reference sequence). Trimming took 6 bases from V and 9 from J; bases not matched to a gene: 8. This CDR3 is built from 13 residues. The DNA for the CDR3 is TGTGCCAGTAGCGTCGGCGGGAGAGGTGAGCAGTTCTTC. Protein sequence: CASSVGGRGEQFF. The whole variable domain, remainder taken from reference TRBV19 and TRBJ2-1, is DGGITQSPKYLFRKEGQNVTLSCEQNLNHDAMYWYRQDPGQGLRLIYYSQIVNDFQKGDIAEGYSVSREKKESFPLTVTSAQKNPTAFYLCASSVGGRGEQFFGPGTRLTVL.

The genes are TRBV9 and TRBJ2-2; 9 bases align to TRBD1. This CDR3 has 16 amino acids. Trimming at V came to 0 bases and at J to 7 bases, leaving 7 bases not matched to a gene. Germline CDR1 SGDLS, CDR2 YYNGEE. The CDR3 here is CASSVGDREIFGELFF. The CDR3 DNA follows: TGTGCCAGCAGCGTAGGGGACAGGGAAATTTTCGGGGAGCTGTTTTTT.

For the CDR3, the DNA is TGTGCCTGGAGAGCAAACCAGGGGGGCACTGAAGCTTTCTTT. It translates to CAWRANQGGTEAFF. The chain uses TRBV30 and TRBJ1-1, with 7 bases aligning to TRBD1. Germline V CDR1 and CDR2: GTSNPN, SVGIG (reference sequence). V trimming: 3 bases; J trimming: 4 bases; junction bases outside the gene matches: 8. The CDR3 contains 14 residues.

The CDR3 bases are TGCGCCAGCAGTTTACTCACCCAGGGTAATGGCTACACCTTC. Protein sequence: CASSLLTQGNGYTF. The V call is TRBV5-1, the J call TRBJ1-2; the D gene is possibly TRBD1 (5 bases). V lost 5 bases to trimming and J lost 6 bases, with 17 bases between them. The CDR3 totals 14 residues. The germline gives CDR1 SGHRS, CDR2 YFSETQ.

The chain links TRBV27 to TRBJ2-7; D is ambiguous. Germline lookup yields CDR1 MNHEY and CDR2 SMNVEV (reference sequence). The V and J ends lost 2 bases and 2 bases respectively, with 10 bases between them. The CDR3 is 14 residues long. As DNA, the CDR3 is TGTGCCAGCAGTTTAAGCGCAATCCCCTACGAGCAGTACTTC. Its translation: CASSLSAIPYEQYF.

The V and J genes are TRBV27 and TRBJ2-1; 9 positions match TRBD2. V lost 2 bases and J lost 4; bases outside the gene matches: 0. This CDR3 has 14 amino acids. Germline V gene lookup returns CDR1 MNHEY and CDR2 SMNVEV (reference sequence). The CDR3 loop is CASSLLAGYNEQFF. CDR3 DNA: TGTGCCAGCAGTTTACTAGCGGGATACAATGAGCAGTTCTTC.

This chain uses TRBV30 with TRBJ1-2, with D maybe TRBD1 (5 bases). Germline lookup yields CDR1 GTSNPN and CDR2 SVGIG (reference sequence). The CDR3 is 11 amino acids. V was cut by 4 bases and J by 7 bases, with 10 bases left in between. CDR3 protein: CAWIGGGGYTF. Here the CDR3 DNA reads TGTGCCTGGATCGGGGGAGGTGGCTACACCTTC.

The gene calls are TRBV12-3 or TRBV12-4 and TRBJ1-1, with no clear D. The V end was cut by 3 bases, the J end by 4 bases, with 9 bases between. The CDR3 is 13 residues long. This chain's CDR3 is CASSFGRVTEAFF. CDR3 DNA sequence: TGTGCCAGCAGTTTCGGGAGGGTCACTGAAGCTTTCTTT.

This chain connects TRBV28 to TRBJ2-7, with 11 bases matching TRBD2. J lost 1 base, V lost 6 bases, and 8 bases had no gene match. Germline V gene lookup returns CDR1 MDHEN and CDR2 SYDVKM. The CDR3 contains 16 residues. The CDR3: CASSLAGGPVSYEQYF. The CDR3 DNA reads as TGTGCCAGCAGCTTAGCGGGAGGGCCGGTTTCCTACGAGCAGTACTTC. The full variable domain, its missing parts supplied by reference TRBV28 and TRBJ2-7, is DVKVTQSSRYLVKRTGEKVFLECVQDMDHENMFWYRQDPGLGLRLIYFSYDVKMKEKGDIPEGYSVSREKKERFSLILESASTNQTSMYLCASSLAGGPVSYEQYFGPGTRLTVT.

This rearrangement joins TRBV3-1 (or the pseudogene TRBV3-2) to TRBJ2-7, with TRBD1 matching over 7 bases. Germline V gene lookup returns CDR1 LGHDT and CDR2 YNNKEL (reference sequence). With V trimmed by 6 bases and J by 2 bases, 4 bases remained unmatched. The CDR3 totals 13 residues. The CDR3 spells CASRGGQTYEQYF. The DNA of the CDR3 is TGTGCCAGCAGAGGGGGACAGACCTACGAGCAGTACTTC.

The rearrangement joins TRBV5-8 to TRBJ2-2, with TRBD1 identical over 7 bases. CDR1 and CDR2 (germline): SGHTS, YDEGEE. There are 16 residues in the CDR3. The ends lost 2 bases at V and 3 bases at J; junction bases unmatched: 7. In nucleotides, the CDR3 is TGTGCCAGCAGCTTATGGGGGACAGCGGACACCGGGGAGCTGTTTTTT. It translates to CASSLWGTADTGELFF. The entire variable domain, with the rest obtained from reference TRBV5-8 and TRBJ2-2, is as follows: EAGVTQSPTHLIKTRGQQATLRCSPISGHTSVYWYQQALGLGLQFLLWYDEGEERNRGNFPPRFSGRQFPNYSSELNVNALELEDSALYLCASSLWGTADTGELFFGEGSRLTVL.

CDR3 loop: CASSSGTGEDEQYF. The CDR3 nucleotides are TGTGCCAGCAGTTCAGGGACAGGGGAAGACGAGCAGTACTTC. The chain has TRBV27 and TRBJ2-7, with 10 bases aligning to TRBD1. J was trimmed by 5 bases and V by 4 bases; bases with no gene match: 5. Germline V lookup: CDR1 MNHEY, CDR2 SMNVEV (reference sequence). The CDR3 contains 14 residues.

The DNA of the CDR3 is TGTGCCAGCAGTCGGACAGGGGTTGAGTACGAGCAGTACTTC. Translation: CASSRTGVEYEQYF. V is TRBV6-5 and J is TRBJ2-7, with 9 bases lining up with TRBD1. The germline CDR1 and CDR2 sequences are MNHEY and SVGAGI. The V and J ends lost 5 bases and 4 bases, in that order; junction bases with no gene match: 6. The CDR3 sequence is 14 residues long.

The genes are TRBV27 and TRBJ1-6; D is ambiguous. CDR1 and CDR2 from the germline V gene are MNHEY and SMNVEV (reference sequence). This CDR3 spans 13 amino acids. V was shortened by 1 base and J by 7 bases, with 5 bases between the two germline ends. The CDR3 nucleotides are TGTGCCAGCAGTTTATTTCCGAATTCACCCCTCCACTTT. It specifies CASSLFPNSPLHF.

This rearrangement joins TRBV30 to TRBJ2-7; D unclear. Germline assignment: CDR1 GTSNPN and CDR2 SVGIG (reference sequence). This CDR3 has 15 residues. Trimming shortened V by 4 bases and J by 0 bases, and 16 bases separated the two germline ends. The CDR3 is CAWTPSTLSSYEQYF. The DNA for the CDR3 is TGTGCCTGGACCCCCTCGACATTATCCTCCTACGAGCAGTACTTC.

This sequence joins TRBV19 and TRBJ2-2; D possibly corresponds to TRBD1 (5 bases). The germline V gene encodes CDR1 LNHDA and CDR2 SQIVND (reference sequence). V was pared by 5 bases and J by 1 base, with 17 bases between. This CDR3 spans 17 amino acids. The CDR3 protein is CASSFGGAPLNTGELFF. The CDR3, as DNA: TGTGCCAGTAGTTTTGGTGGGGCACCCCTGAACACCGGGGAGCTGTTTTTT.

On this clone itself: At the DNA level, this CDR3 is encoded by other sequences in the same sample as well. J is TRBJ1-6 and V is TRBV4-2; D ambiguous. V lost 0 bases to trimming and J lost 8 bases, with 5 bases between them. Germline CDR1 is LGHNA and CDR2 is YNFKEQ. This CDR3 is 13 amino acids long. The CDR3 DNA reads TGTGCCAGCAGCCAAGATCCTGATTCACCCCTCCACTTT. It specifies CASSQDPDSPLHF.